Listed below are T cell receptor beta chains from one sample, sequenced in a study of cytomegalovirus exposure and HLA in healthy donors. Generated by immunoSEQ multiplex PCR, the TCRdb table keeps only in-frame clones and is missing some. The sample carries 200,000 to 250,000 clones, roughly four fifths recorded once. Sequenced: PBMCs. Receptors originate from a woman aged 40 to 50 in good health and CMV-seronegative. Each CDR3 is given with its conserved first and last residue. The D gene is left open where the match is weak. Expanded clones get a size class; other rows say once, few or many, or leave the size out.

v_call	d_call	clone_size	j_call	cdr3_length	cdr3_aa	cdr3_nt
TRBV6-5	NA	NA	TRBJ1-1	12	CASPGMNTEAFF	TGTGCCAGCCCCGGTATGAACACTGAAGCTTTCTTT
TRBV6-5	TRBD2	NA	TRBJ2-1	16	CASSYSFDGTSDEQFF	TGTGCCAGCAGTTACTCGTTCGATGGGACTAGCGATGAGCAGTTCTTC
TRBV9	TRBD1	NA	TRBJ1-2	15	CASSSRPGTGHGYTF	TGTGCCAGCAGCTCCAGACCCGGGACAGGGCATGGCTACACCTTC
TRBV4-3	TRBD2	few	TRBJ2-7	14	CASSRLAGGYEQYF	TGCGCCAGCAGCAGGCTAGCGGGGGGCTACGAGCAGTACTTC
TRBV6-5	NA	once	TRBJ1-4	13	CASTRNTNEKLFF	TGTGCCAGCACCAGAAACACAAATGAAAAACTGTTTTTT
TRBV6-1	TRBD2	NA	TRBJ2-3	15	CASSEVRGSTDTQYF	TGTGCCAGCAGTGAAGTGCGGGGGTCGACAGATACGCAGTATTTT
TRBV7-9	TRBD1	NA	TRBJ1-6	16	CASSARTGAGNSPLHF	TGTGCCAGCAGCGCTCGGACAGGGGCGGGGAATTCACCCCTCCACTTT
TRBV5-4	TRBD2	NA	TRBJ2-3	16	CASSSRNSGEYYTQYF	TGTGCCAGCAGCTCCCGAAATAGCGGGGAATACTATACGCAGTATTTT
TRBV9	NA	NA	TRBJ2-1	12	CASSVPGNEQFF	TGTGCCAGCAGCGTCCCGGGCAATGAGCAGTTCTTC
TRBV19	TRBD1	NA	TRBJ1-5	13	CASSDRGPQPQHF	TGTGCCAGTAGCGACAGGGGGCCACAGCCCCAGCATTTT
TRBV13	TRBD1	NA	TRBJ2-2	20	CASSSSLRRDRGFNTGELFF	TGTGCCAGCAGCTCTTCCCTCCGCCGGGACAGGGGCTTTAACACCGGGGAGCTGTTTTTT
TRBV5-1	TRBD1	NA	TRBJ2-7	15	CASSALTGALDEQYF	TGCGCCAGCAGCGCCTTGACAGGGGCCCTCGACGAGCAGTACTTC